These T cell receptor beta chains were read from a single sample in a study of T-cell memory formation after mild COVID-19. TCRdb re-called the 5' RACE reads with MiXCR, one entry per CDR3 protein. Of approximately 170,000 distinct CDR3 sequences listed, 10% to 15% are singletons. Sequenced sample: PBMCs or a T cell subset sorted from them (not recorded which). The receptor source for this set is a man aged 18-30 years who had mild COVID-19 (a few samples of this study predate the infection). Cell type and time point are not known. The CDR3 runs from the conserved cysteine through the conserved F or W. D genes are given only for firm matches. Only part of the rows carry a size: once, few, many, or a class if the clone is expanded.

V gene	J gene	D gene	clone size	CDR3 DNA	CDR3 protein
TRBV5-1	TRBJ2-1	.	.	TGCGCCAGCAGCTGGGGTGCGGGGACGGAGGAGCAGTTCTTC	CASSWGAGTEEQFF
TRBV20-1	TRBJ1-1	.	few	TGCAGTGCTGCCGAGGGAAACACTGAAGCTTTCTTT	CSAAEGNTEAFF
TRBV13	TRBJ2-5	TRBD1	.	TGTGCCAGCAGCTTAGTCTGGGAAGGGGGCGCGGGTGAGACCCAGTACTTC	CASSLVWEGGAGETQYF
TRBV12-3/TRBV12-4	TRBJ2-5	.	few	TGTGCCAGCAGTTTGATGGAAGAGACCCAGTACTTC	CASSLMEETQYF
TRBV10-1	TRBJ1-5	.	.	TGCGCCAGCAGTCGGCGGAGCAATCAGCCCCAGCATTTT	CASSRRSNQPQHF
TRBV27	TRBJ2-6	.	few	TGTGCCAGCAGTTTTACATGGGCTGGGGCCAACGTCCTGACTTTC	CASSFTWAGANVLTF
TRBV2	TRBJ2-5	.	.	TGTGCCAGCAGCCGGGACACCGTACAAGAGACCCAGTACTTC	CASSRDTVQETQYF
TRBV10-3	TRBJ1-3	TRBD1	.	TGTGCCATCAGCTTGGACAGGGCTGGAAACACCATATATTTT	CAISLDRAGNTIYF
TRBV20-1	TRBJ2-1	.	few	TGCAGTGCTAGAGGAGGCTCCTACAATGAGCAGTTCTTC	CSARGGSYNEQFF
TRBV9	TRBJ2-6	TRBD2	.	TGTGCCAGCAGCGTAGCGCCTAGCGGGGGGGCTGTGGCCAACGTCCTGACTTTC	CASSVAPSGGAVANVLTF
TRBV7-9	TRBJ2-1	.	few	TGTGCCAGCAGCCTACTGACGGGGGACTCCTACAATGAGCAGTTCTTC	CASSLLTGDSYNEQFF
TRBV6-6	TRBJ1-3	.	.	TGTGCCACCTCACGCGGAAACACCATATATTTT	CATSRGNTIYF